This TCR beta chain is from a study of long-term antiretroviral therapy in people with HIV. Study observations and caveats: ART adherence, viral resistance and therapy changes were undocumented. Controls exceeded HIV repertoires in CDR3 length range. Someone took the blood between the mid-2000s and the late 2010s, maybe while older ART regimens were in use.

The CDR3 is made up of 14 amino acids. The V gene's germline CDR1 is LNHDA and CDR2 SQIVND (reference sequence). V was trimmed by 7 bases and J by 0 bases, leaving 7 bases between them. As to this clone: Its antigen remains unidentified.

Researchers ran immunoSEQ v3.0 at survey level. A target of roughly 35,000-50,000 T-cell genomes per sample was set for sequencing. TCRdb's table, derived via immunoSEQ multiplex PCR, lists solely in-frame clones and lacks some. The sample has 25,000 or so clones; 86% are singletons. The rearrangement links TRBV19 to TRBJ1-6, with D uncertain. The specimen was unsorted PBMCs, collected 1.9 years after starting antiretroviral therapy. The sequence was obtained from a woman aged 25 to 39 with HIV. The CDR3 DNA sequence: TGTGCCAGTAACTCGGGCTCCTATAATTCACCCCTCCACTTT. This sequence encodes CASNSGSYNSPLHF. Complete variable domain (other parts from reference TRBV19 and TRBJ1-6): DGGITQSPKYLFRKEGQNVTLSCEQNLNHDAMYWYRQDPGQGLRLIYYSQIVNDFQKGDIAEGYSVSREKKESFPLTVTSAQKNPTAFYLCASNSGSYNSPLHFGNGTRLTVT.